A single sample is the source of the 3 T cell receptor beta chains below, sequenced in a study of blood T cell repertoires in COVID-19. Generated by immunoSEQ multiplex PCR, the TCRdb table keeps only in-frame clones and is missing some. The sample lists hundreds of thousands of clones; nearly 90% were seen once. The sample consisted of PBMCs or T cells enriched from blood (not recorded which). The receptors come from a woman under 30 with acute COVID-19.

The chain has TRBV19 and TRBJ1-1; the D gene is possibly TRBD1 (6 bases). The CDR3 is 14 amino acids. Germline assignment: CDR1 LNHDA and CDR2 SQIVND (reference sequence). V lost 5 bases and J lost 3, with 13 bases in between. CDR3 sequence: CASSWQGPHTEAFF. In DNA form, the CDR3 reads TGTGCCAGTAGTTGGCAGGGGCCGCACACTGAAGCTTTCTTT.

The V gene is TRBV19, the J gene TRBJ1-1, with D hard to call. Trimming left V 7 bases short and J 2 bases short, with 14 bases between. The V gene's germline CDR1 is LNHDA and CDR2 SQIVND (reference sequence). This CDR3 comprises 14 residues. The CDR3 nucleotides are TGTGCCAGTAAACGATCAGTATTAAACACTGAAGCTTTCTTT. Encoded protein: CASKRSVLNTEAFF.

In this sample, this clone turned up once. The CDR3 loop is CASKGGDWTYEQYF. CDR3 nucleotides: TGTGCCAGCAAGGGCGGGGATTGGACCTACGAGCAGTACTTC. The J gene is TRBJ2-7, the V gene TRBV28, with a possible D match to TRBD2 (6 bases). V was shortened by 7 bases and J by 2 bases, with 15 bases between the two germline ends. Germline lookup yields CDR1 MDHEN and CDR2 SYDVKM. The CDR3 has 14 residues. Looking up the rest from reference TRBV28 and TRBJ2-7 gives the full variable domain: DVKVTQSSRYLVKRTGEKVFLECVQDMDHENMFWYRQDPGLGLRLIYFSYDVKMKEKGDIPEGYSVSREKKERFSLILESASTNQTSMYLCASKGGDWTYEQYFGPGTRLTVT.